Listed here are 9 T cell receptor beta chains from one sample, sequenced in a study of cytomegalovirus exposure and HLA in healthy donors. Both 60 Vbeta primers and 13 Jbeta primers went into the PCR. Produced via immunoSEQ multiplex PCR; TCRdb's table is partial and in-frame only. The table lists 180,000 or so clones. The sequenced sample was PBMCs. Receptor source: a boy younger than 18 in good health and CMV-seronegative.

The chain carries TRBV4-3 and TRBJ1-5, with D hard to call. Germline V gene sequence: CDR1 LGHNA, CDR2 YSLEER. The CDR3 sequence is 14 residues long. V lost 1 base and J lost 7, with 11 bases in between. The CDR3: CASSQGDQYQPQHF. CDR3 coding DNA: TGCGCCAGCAGCCAAGGTGATCAGTACCAGCCCCAGCATTTT.

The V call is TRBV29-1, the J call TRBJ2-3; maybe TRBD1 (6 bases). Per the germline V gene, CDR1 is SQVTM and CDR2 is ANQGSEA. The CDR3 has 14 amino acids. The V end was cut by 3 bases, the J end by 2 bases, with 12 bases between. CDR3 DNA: TGCAGCGTTGAGAAGACAGGAATCACAGATACGCAGTATTTT. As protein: CSVEKTGITDTQYF.

The CDR3 sequence: CASSPEVDRIGGYTF. The CDR3 DNA reads TGTGCCAGCAGCCCCGAGGTGGACAGGATTGGCGGCTACACCTTC. V and J are TRBV7-9 and TRBJ1-2, with 7 nucleotides matching TRBD1. Germline V gene sequence: CDR1 SEHNR, CDR2 FQNEAQ (reference sequence). Trimming at V came to 5 bases and at J to 8 bases, leaving 14 bases not matched to a gene. This CDR3 spans 15 amino acids.

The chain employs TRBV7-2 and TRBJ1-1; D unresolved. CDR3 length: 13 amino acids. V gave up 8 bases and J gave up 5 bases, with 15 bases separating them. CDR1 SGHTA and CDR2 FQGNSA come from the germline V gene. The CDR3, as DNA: TGTGCCAGCCGCCTGGGGAGGGAAACTGAAGCTTTCTTT. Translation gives CASRLGRETEAFF.

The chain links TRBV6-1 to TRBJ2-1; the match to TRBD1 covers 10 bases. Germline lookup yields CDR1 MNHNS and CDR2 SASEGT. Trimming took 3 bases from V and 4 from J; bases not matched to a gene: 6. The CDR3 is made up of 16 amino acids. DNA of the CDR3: TGTGCCAGCAGTGACGACAGGGGGCCGAGGTACAATGAGCAGTTCTTC. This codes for CASSDDRGPRYNEQFF.

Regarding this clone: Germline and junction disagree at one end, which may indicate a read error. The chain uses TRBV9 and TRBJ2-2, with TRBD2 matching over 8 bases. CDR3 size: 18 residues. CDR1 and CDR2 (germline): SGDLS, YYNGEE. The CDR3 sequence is CASSVVPGGSASTEELFF. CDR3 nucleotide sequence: TGTGCCAGCAGCGTAGTCCCGGGGGGGTCCGCGAGCACCGAGGAGCTGTTTTTT.

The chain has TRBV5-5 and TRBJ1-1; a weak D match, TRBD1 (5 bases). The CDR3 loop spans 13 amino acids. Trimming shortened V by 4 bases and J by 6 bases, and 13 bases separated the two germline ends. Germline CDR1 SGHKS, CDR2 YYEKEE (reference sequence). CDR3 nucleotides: TGTGCCAGCAGCGGGGCGTCGGGGGCTGAAGCTTTCTTT. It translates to CASSGASGAEAFF.

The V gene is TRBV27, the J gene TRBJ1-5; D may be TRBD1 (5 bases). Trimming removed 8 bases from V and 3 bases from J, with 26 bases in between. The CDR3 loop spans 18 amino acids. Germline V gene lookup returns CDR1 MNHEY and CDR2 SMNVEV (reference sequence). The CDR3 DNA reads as TGTGCCAGCCACCCTACCGTGGCAGGGAAAAGTAACAATCAGCCCCAGCATTTT. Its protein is CASHPTVAGKSNNQPQHF.

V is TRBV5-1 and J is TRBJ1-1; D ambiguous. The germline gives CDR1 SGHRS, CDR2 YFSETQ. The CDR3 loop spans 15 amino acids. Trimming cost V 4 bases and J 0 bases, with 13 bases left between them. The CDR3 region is CASSVNGDMNTEAFF. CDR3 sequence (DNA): TGCGCCAGCAGCGTCAACGGGGATATGAACACTGAAGCTTTCTTT. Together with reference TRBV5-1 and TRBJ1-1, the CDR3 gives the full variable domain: KAGVTQTPRYLIKTRGQQVTLSCSPISGHRSVSWYQQTPGQGLQFLFEYFSETQRNKGNFPGRFSGRQFSNSRSEMNVSTLELGDSALYLCASSVNGDMNTEAFFGQGTRLTVV.